The entry below describes one T cell receptor (beta chain). Its antigen is as yet unknown. CD4+ T cells from unexposed donors were obtained before the COVID-19 pandemic (2011-2018). CD4+ T cells were isolated from the cells after 10 days of culture. The record originates from a study of CD4 T cells in relation to SARS-CoV-2 and coronaviruses. Across the whole study: After nine to eleven days of antigen culture, PBMC TCR beta CDR3s were sequenced. Shared crossreactive spike epitopes were mapped to their HLA restriction.

The protocol was immunoSEQ multiplex PCR, while the TCRdb copy is restricted to in-frame clones and leaves out a portion. The table lists 9,000 to 15,000 clones, 70% to 85% of them singletons. Germline V CDR1 and CDR2: SGHDT, YYEEEE. Trimming took off 0 bases at V and 7 bases at J, with 11 bases between the two ends. CDR3 size: 15 residues. The sample taken for sequencing was CD4+ T cells from PBMCs, cultured in vitro. This chain links TRBV5-6 with TRBJ1-6; TRBD1 might be the D (5 bases). The sequence came from a human donor in good health. The CDR3 protein is CASSLVGAWNSPLHF. The CDR3, as DNA: TGTGCCAGCAGCTTGGTTGGGGCCTGGAATTCACCCCTCCACTTT.